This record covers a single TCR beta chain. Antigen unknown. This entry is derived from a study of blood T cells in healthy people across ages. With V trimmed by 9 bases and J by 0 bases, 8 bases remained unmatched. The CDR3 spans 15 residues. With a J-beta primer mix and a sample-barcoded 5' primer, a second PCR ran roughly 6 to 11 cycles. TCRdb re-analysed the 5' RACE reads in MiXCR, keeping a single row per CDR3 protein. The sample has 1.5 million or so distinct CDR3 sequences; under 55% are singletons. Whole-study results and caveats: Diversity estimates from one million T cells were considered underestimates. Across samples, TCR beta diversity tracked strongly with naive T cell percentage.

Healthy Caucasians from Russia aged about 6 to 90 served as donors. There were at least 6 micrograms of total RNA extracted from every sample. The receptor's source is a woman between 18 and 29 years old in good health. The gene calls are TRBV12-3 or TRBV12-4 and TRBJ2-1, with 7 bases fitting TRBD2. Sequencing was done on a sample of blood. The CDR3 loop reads CASCGAGVSYNEQFF. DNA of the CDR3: TGTGCCAGTTGTGGGGCGGGGGTCTCCTACAATGAGCAGTTCTTC.